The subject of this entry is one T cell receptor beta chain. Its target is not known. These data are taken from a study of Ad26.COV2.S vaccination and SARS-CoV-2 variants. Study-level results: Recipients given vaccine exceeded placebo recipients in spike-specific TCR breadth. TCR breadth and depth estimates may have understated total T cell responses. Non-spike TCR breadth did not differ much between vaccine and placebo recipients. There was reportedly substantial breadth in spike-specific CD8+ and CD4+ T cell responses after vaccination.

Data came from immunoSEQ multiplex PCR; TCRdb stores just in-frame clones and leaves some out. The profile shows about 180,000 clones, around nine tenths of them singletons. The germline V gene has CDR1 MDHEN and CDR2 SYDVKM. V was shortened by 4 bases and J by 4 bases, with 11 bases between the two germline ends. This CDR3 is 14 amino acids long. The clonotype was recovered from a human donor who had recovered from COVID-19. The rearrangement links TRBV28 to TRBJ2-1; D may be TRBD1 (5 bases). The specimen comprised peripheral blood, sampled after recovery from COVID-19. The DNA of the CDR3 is TGTGCCAGCAGTTCAGGGTCTCATTACAATGAGCAGTTCTTC. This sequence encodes CASSSGSHYNEQFF.